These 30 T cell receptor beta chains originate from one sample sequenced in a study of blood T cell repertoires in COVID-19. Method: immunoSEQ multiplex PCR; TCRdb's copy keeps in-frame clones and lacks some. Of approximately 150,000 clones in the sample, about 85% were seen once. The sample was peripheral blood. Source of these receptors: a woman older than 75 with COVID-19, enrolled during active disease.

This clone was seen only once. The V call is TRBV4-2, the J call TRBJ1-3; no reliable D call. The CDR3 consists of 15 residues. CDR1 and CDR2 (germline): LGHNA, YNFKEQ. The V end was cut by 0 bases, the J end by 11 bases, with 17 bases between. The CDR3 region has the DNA TGTGCCAGCAGCCAAGACGTCGCGCGGAGCGGGGCCATATATTTT. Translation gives CASSQDVARSGAIYF.

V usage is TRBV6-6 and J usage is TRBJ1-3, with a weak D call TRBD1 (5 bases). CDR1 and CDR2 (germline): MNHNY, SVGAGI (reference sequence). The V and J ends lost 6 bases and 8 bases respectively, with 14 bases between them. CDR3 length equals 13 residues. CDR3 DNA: TGTGCCAGCAGGGAGGGGAAAGCGGACACCATATATTTT. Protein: CASREGKADTIYF.

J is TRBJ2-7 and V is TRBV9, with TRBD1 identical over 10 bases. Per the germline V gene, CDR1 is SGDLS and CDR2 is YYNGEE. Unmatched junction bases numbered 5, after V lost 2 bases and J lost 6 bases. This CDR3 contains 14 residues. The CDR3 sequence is CASSVLGTGAEQYF. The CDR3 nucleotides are TGTGCCAGCAGCGTCCTGGGGACAGGGGCCGAGCAGTACTTC.

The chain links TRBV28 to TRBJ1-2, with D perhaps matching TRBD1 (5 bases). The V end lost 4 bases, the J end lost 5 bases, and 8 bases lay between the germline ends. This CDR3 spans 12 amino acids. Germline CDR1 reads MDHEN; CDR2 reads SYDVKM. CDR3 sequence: CASSWGGYGYTF. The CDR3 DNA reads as TGTGCCAGCAGTTGGGGGGGGTATGGCTACACCTTC.

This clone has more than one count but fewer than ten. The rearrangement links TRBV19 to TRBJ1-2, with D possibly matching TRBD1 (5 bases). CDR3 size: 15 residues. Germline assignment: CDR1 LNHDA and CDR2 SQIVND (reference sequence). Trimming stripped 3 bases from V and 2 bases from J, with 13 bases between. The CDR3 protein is CASSILGHNNYGYTF. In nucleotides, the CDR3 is TGTGCCAGTAGTATCCTAGGACATAACAACTATGGCTACACCTTC.

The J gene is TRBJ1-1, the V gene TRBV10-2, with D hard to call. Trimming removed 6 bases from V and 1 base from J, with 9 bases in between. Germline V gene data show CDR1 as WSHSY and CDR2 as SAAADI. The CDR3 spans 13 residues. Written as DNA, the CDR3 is TGCGCCAGCAGAATTCCCGGGAACACTGAAGCTTTCTTT. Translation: CASRIPGNTEAFF.

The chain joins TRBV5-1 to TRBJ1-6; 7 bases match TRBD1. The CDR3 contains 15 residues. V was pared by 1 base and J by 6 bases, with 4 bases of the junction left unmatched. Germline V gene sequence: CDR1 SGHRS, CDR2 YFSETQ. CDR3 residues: CASSLMTGINSPLHF. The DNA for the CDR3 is TGCGCCAGCAGCTTGATGACAGGGATTAATTCACCCCTCCACTTT.

CDR3 DNA: TGTGCCAGCAGTGAACATCCCCAGGGATGGGGCACAGATACGCAGTATTTT. Translated, it gives CASSEHPQGWGTDTQYF. The chain employs TRBV6-1 and TRBJ2-3; tentative D call: TRBD1 (5 bases). Germline V gives CDR1 MNHNS, CDR2 SASEGT. V lost 2 bases to trimming and J lost 1 base, with 16 bases between them. CDR3 length: 17 amino acids.

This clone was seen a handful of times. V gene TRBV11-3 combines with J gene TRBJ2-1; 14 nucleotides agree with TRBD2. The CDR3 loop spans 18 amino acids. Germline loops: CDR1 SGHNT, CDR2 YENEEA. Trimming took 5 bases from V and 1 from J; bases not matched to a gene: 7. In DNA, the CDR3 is TGTGCCAGCAGCGTCGGGACTAGCGGGGGCGAGTCCTACAATGAGCAGTTCTTC. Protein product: CASSVGTSGGESYNEQFF.

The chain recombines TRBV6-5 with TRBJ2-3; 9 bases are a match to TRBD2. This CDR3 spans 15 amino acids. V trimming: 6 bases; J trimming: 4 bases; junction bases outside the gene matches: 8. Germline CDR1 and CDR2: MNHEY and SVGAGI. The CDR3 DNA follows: TGTGCCAGCAGCTCTAGCGGGACGATCGCAGATACGCAGTATTTT. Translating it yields CASSSSGTIADTQYF.

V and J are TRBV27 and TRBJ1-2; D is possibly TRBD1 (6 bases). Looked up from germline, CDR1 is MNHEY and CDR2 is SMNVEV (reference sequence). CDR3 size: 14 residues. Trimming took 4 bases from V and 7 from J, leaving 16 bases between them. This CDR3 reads CASSSPRWGLGYTF. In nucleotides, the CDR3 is TGTGCCAGCAGTTCCCCTCGTTGGGGGCTTGGCTACACCTTC.

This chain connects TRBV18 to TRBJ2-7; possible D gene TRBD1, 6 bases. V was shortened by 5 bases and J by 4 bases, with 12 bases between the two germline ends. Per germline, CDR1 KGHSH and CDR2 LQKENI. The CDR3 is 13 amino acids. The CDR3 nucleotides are TGTGCCAGCTCAAGGACAGTCAGGTACGAGCAGTACTTC. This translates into CASSRTVRYEQYF.

The CDR3 spells CASNQGIGTEAFF. CDR3 coding DNA: TGTGCCAGCAACCAGGGTATTGGCACTGAAGCTTTCTTT. J is TRBJ1-1 and V is TRBV12-3 or TRBV12-4; TRBD1 might be the D (5 bases). Trimming stripped 7 bases from V and 4 bases from J, with 13 bases between. The CDR3 contains 13 residues.

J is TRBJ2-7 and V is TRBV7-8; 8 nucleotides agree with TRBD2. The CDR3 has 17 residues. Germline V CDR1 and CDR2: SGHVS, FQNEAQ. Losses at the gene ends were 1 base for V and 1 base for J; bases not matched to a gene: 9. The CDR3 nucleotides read TGTGCCAGCAGCTTAGTCTCTGCGGCGGGAGGATCCTACGAGCAGTACTTC. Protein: CASSLVSAAGGSYEQYF. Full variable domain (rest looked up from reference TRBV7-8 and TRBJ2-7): GAGVSQSPRYKVAKRGQDVALRCDPISGHVSLFWYQQALGQGPEFLTYFQNEAQLDKSGLPSDRFFAERPEGSVSTLKIQRTQQEDSAVYLCASSLVSAAGGSYEQYFGPGTRLTVT.

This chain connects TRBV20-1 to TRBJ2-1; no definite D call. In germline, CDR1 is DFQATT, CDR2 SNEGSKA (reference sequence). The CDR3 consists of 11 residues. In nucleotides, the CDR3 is TGCAGCCTCCTAGGTGGGAATGAGCAGTTCTTC. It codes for CSLLGGNEQFF.

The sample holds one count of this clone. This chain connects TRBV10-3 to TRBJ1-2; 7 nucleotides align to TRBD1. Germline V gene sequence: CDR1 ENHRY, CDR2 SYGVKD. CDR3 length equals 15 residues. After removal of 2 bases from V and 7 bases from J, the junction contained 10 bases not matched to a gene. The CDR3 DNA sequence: TGTGCCATCAGTGAGAACCAGGGGGATCTCTCTGGCTACACCTTC. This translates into CAISENQGDLSGYTF.

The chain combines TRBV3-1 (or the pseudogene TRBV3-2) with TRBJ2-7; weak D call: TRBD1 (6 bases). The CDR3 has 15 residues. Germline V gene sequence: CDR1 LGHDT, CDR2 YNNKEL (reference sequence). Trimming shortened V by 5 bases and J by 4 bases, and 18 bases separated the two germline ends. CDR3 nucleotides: TGTGCCAGCAGCAAGGCCCCAGGGGTTGAATACGAGCAGTACTTC. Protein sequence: CASSKAPGVEYEQYF.

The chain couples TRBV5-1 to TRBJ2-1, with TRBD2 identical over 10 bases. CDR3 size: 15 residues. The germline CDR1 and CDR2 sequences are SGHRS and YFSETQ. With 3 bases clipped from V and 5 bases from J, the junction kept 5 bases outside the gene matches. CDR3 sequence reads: CASSYLAGANNEQFF. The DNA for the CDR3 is TGCGCCAGCAGCTACCTAGCGGGGGCGAACAATGAGCAGTTCTTC.

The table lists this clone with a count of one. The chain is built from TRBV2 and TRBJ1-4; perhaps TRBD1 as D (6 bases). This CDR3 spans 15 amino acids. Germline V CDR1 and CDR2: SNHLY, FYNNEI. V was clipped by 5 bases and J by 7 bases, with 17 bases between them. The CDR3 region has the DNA TGTGCCAGCAGTCCTGACAGGAGTGTCGGTGAAAAACTGTTTTTT. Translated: CASSPDRSVGEKLFF.

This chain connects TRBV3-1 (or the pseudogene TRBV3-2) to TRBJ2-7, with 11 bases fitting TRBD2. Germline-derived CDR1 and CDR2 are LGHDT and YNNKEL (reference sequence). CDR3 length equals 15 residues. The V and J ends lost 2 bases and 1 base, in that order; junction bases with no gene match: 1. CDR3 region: CASSQLAGGSYEQYF. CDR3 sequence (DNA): TGTGCCAGCAGCCAACTAGCGGGGGGATCCTACGAGCAGTACTTC.

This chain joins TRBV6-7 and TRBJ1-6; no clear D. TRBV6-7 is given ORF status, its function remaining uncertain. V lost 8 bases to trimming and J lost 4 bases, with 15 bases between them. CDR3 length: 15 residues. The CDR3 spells CASGEANSYNSPLHF. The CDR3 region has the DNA TGTGCCAGCGGGGAGGCAAATAGTTATAATTCACCCCTCCACTTT.

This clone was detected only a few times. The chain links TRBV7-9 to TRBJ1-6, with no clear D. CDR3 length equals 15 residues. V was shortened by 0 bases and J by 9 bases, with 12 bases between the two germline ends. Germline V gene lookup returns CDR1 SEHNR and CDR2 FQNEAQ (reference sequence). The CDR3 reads CASSLAHRGPSPLHF. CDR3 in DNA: TGTGCCAGCAGCTTAGCGCATCGGGGTCCTTCACCCCTCCACTTT.

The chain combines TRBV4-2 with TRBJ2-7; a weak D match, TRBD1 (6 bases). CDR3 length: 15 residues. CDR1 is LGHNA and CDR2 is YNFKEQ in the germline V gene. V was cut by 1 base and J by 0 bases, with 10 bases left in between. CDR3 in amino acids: CASSQARGSSYEQYF. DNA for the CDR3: TGTGCCAGCAGCCAAGCTAGGGGGAGCTCCTACGAGCAGTACTTC.

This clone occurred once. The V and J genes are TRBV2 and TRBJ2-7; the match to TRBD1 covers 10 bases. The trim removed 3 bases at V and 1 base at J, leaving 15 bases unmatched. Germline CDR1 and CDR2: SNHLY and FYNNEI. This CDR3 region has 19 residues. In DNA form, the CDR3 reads TGTGCCAGCAGTGATGCGACAGGGGGCTTGACGATCATTTCCTACGAGCAGTACTTC. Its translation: CASSDATGGLTIISYEQYF.

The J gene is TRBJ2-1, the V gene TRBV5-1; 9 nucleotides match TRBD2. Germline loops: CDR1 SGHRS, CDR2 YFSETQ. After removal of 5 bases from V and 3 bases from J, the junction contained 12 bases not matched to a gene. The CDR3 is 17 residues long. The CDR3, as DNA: TGCGCCAGCAGACTCCTGGGGGCTAGCGGGGACTACAATGAGCAGTTCTTC. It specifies CASRLLGASGDYNEQFF.

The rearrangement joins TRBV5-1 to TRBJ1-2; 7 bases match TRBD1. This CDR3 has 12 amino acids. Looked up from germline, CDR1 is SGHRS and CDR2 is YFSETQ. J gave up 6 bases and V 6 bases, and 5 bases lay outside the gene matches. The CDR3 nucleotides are TGCGCCAGCACCGACAGGGATAATGGCTACACCTTC. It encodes CASTDRDNGYTF.

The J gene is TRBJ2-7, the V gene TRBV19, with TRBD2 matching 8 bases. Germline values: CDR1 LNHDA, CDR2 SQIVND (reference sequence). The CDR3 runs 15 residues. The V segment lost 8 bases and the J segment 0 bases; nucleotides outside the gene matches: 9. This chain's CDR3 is CASSRGSGNSYEQYF. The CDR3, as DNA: TGTGCCAGTTCTAGGGGTAGCGGGAACTCCTACGAGCAGTACTTC.

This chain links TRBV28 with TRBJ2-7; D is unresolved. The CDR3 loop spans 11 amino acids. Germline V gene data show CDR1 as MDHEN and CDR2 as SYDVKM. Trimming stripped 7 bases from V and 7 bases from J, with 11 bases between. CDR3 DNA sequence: TGTGCCAGCACCGCGCCGGGTGAGCAGTACTTC. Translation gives CASTAPGEQYF.

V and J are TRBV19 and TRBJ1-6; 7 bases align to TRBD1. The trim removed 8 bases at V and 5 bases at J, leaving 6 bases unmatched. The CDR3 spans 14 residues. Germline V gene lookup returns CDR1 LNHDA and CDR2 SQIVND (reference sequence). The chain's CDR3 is CASDPGQNNSPLHF. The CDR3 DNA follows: TGTGCCAGTGATCCGGGACAGAATAATTCACCCCTCCACTTT.

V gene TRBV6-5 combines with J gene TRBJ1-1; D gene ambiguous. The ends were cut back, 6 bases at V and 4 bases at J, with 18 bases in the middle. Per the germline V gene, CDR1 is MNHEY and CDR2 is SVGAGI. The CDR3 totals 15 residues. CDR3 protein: CASRTPRGIGTEAFF. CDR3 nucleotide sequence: TGTGCCAGCAGGACCCCTCGGGGAATTGGCACTGAAGCTTTCTTT.